This T cell receptor (beta chain) was sequenced during a study of T cell responses to AZD1222 COVID-19 vaccine. General study results and limits: Clonal diversity may have been underestimated in mostly white British donors.

CDR1 is MNHEY and CDR2 is SVGAGI in the germline V gene. V was trimmed by 0 bases and J by 4 bases, leaving 12 bases between them. The CDR3 covers 15 residues. Libraries were prepared by immunoSEQ multiplex PCR; TCRdb keeps only in-frame clonotypes and omits some of them. The sample shows about 140,000 clones, about 93% of them seen only once. This clone showed up just once. Its matching antigen is unknown. The sample here was peripheral blood, taken 28 days after the second AZD1222 dose. This receptor was obtained from an adult who received the AZD1222 COVID-19 vaccine. V usage is TRBV6-5 and J usage is TRBJ1-2; D might be TRBD1 (6 bases). CDR3 sequence: CASSYSSQGSYGYTF. CDR3 sequence (DNA): TGTGCCAGCAGTTACTCGTCTCAGGGGAGCTATGGCTACACCTTC.